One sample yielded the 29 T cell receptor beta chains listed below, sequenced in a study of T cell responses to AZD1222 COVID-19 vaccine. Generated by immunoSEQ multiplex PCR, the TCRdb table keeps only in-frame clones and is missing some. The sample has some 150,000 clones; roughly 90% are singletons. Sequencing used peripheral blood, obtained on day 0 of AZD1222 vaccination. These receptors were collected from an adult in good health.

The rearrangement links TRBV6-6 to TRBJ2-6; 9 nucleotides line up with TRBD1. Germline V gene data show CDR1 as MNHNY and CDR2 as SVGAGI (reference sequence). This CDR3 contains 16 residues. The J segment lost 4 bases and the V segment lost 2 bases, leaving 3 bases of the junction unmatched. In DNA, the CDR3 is TGTGCCAGCAGTTACCCACAGGGGGCCGGGGCCAACGTCCTGACTTTC. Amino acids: CASSYPQGAGANVLTF.

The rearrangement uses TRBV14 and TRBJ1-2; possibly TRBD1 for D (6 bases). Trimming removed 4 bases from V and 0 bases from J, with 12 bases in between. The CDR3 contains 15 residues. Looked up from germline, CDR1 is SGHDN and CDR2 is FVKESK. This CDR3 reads CASSPIGGANYGYTF. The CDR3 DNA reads TGTGCCAGCAGCCCTATAGGGGGGGCTAACTATGGCTACACCTTC.

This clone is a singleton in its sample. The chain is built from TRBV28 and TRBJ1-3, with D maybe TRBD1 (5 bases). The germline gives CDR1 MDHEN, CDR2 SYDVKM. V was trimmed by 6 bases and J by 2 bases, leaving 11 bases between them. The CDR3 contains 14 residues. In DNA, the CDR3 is TGTGCCAGCAGCTGGGACGTGGCTGGAAACACCATATATTTT. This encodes CASSWDVAGNTIYF.

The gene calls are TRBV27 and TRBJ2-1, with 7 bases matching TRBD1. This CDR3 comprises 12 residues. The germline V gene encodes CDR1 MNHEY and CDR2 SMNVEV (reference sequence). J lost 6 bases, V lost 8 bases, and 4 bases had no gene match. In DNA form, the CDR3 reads TGTGCCAGCGCCGGACAGGCCAATGAGCAGTTCTTC. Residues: CASAGQANEQFF.

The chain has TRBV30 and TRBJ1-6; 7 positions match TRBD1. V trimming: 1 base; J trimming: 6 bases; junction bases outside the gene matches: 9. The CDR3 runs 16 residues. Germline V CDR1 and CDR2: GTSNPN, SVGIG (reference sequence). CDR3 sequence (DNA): TGTGCCTGGAGTGGGAGACAGGGAGTAGGTAATTCACCCCTCCACTTT. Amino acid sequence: CAWSGRQGVGNSPLHF.

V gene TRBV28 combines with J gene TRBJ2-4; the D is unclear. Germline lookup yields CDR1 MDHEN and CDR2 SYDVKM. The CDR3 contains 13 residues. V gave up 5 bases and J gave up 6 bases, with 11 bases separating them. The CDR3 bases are TGTGCCAGCAGTCCGACCAGGTTAAACATTCAGTACTTC. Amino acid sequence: CASSPTRLNIQYF.

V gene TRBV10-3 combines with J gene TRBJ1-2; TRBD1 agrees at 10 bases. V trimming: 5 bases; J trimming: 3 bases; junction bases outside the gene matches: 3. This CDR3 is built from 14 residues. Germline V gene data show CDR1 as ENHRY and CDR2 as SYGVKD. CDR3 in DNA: TGTGCCATCAGTACCGGGACAGGGGACTATGGCTACACCTTC. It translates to CAISTGTGDYGYTF.

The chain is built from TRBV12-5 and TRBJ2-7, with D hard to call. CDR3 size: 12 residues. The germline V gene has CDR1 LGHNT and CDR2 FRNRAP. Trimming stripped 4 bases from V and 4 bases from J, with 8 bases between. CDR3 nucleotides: TGTGCTAGTGGTTGGGAACGTTACGAGCAGTACTTC. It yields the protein CASGWERYEQYF.

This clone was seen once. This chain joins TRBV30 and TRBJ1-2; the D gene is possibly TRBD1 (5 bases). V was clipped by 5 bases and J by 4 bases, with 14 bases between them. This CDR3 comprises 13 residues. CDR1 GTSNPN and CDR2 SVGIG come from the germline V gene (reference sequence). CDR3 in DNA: TGTGCCTGGGGGACGGGAGGACCCTATGGCTACACCTTC. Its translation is CAWGTGGPYGYTF.

CDR3 nucleotides: TGTGCCAGGAGACTAGCGGGAGGCCCTTCCTACGAGCAGTACTTC. Translated: CARRLAGGPSYEQYF. V gene TRBV27 combines with J gene TRBJ2-7; 13 bases agree with TRBD2. Germline loops: CDR1 MNHEY, CDR2 SMNVEV (reference sequence). The CDR3 runs to 15 residues. With 9 bases clipped from V and 1 base from J, the junction kept 6 bases outside the gene matches.

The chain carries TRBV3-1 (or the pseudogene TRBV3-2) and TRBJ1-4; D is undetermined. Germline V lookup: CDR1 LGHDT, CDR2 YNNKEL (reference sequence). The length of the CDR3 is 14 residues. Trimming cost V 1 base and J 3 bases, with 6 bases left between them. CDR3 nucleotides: TGTGCCAGCAGCCAAGTCATTGCTAATGAAAAACTGTTTTTT. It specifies CASSQVIANEKLFF.

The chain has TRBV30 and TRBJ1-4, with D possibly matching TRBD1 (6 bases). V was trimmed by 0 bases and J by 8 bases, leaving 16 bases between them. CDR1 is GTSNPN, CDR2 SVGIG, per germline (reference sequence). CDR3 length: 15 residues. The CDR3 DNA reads TGTGCCTGGAGTGTAAAGGGGGGGAAGGAGGAAAAACTGTTTTTT. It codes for CAWSVKGGKEEKLFF.

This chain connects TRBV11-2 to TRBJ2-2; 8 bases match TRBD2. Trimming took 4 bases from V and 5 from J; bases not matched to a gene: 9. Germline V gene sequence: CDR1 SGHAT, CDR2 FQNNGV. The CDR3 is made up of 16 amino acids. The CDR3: CASSSSAGVGTGELFF. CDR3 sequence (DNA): TGTGCCAGCAGCTCCTCAGCGGGAGTTGGTACCGGGGAGCTGTTTTTT.

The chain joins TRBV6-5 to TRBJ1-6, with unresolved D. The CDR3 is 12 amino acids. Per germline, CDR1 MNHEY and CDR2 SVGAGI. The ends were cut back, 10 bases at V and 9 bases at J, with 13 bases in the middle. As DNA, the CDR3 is TGTGCCACAAACGGACGGAGTTCACCCCTCCACTTT. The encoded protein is CATNGRSSPLHF.

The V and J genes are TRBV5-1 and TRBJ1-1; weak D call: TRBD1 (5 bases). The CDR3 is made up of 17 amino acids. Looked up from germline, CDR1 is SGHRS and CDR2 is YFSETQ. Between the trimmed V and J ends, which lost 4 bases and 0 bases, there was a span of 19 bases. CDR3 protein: CASSPGRREGLNTEAFF. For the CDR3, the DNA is TGCGCCAGCAGCCCCGGACGACGGGAGGGGCTGAACACTGAAGCTTTCTTT.

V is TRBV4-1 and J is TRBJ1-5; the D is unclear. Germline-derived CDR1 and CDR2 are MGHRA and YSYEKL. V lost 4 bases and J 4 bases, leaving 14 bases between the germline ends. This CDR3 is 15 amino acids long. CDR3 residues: CASSREADQNQPQHF. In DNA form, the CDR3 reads TGCGCCAGCAGCCGCGAGGCGGACCAGAATCAGCCCCAGCATTTT.

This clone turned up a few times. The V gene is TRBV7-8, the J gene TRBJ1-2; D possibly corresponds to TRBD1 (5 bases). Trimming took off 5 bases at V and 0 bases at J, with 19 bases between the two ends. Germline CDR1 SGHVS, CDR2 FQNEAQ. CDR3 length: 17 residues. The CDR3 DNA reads TGTGCCAGCAGCCTAGGATGGCAGGGCTACGCTAACTATGGCTACACCTTC. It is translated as CASSLGWQGYANYGYTF.

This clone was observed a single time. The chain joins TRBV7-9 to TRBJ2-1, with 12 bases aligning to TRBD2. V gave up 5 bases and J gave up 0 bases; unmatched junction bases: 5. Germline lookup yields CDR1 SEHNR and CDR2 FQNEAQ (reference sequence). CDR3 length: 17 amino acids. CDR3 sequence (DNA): TGTGCCAGCAGCCTACGGACTAGCGGGGCCTCCTACAATGAGCAGTTCTTC. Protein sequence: CASSLRTSGASYNEQFF. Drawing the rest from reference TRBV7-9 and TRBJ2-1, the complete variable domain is DTGVSQNPRHKITKRGQNVTFRCDPISEHNRLYWYRQTLGQGPEFLTYFQNEAQLEKSRLLSDRFSAERPKGSFSTLEIQRTEQGDSAMYLCASSLRTSGASYNEQFFGPGTRLTVL.

CDR3 region: CASSSRGPLRTNTQYF. CDR3 sequence (DNA): TGTGCCAGCAGCAGCCGCGGGCCCCTGAGAACAAATACGCAGTATTTT. The J gene is TRBJ2-3, the V gene TRBV21-1; TRBD2 is the table's D call and was not checked against the DNA. TRBV21-1 is a listed pseudogene. The CDR3 sequence is 16 residues long.

The CDR3 DNA is TGTGCCAGCAGCGCCGAGTCGCGGACCAATTCACCCCTCCACTTT. Residues: CASSAESRTNSPLHF. The chain joins TRBV7-3 to TRBJ1-6; D uncertain. The V end was cut by 5 bases, the J end by 7 bases, with 15 bases between. From germline, CDR1 is SGHTA and CDR2 FQGTGA. The CDR3 covers 15 residues.

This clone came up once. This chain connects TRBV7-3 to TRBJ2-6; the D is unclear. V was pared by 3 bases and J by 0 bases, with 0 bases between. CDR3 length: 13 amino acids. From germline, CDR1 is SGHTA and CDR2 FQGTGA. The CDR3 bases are TGTGCCAGCAGCTTCTCTGGGGCCAACGTCCTGACTTTC. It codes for CASSFSGANVLTF.

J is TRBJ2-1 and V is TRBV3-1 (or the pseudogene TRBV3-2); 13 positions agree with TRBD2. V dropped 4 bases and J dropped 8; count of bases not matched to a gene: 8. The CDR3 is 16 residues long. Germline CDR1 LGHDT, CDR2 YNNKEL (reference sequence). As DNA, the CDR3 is TGTGCCAGCAGCCTTACTAGCGGGGGGGGCTGGGATGAGCAGTTCTTC. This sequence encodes CASSLTSGGGWDEQFF.

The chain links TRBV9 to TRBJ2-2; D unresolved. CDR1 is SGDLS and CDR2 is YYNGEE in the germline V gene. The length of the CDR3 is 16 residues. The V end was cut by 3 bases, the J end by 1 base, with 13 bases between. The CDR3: CASSGWHGQNTGELFF. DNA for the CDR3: TGTGCCAGCAGCGGCTGGCATGGCCAGAACACCGGGGAGCTGTTTTTT.

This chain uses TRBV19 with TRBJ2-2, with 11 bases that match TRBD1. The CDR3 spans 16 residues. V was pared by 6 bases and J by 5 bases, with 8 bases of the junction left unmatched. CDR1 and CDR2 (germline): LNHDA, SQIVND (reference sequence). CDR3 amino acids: CASRGWTGGRTGELFF. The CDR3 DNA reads TGTGCCAGTAGGGGCTGGACAGGGGGCCGAACCGGGGAGCTGTTTTTT.

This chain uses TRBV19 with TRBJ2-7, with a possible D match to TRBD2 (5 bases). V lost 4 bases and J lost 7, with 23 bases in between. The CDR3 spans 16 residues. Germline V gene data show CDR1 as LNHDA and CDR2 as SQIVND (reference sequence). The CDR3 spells CASSNSLARPPGEQYF. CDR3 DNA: TGTGCCAGTAGTAACTCCCTAGCTCGCCCGCCGGGGGAGCAGTACTTC.

DNA for the CDR3: TGTGCCAGCAGCTTAGAACGGGACAGGCAGTTCTTC. Its translation is CASSLERDRQFF. V and J are TRBV11-3 and TRBJ2-1, with 7 positions matching TRBD1. This CDR3 region has 12 residues. V gave up 0 bases and J gave up 12 bases; unmatched junction bases: 2. Per germline, CDR1 SGHNT and CDR2 YENEEA.

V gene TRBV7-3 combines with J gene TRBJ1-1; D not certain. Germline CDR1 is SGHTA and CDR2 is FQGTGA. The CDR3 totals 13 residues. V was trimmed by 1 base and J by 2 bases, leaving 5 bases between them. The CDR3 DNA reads TGTGCCAGCAGCTTAATCCGAAACACTGAAGCTTTCTTT. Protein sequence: CASSLIRNTEAFF. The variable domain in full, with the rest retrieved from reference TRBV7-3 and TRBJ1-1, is GAGVSQTPSNKVTEKGKYVELRCDPISGHTALYWYRQSLGQGPEFLIYFQGTGAADDSGLPNDRFFAVRPEGSVSTLKIQRTERGDSAVYLCASSLIRNTEAFFGQGTRLTVV.

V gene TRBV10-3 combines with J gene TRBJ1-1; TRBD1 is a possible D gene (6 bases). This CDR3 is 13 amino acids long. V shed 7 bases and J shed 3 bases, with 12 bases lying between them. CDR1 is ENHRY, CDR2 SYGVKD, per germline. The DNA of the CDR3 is TGTGCCATCAATACGAGACAGGACACTGAAGCTTTCTTT. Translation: CAINTRQDTEAFF.

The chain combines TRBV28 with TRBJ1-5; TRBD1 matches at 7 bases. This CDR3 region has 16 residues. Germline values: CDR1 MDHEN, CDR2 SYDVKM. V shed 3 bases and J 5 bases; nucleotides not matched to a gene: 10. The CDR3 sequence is CASSFSSTGTDQPQHF. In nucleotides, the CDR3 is TGTGCCAGCAGTTTTTCCTCGACAGGGACGGATCAGCCCCAGCATTTT. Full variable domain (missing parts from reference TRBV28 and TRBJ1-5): DVKVTQSSRYLVKRTGEKVFLECVQDMDHENMFWYRQDPGLGLRLIYFSYDVKMKEKGDIPEGYSVSREKKERFSLILESASTNQTSMYLCASSFSSTGTDQPQHFGDGTRLSIL.